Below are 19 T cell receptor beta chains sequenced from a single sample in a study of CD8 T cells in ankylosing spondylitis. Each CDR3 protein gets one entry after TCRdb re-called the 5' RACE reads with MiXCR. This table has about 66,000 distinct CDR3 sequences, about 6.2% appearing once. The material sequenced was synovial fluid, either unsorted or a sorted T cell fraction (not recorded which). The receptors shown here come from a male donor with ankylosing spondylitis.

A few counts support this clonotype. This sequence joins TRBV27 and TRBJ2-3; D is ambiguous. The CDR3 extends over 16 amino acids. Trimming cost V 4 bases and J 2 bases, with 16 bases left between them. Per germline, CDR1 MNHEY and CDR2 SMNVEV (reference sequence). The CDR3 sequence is CASSYSIFLSTDTQYF. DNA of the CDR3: TGTGCCAGCAGTTACTCGATCTTCCTTTCCACAGATACGCAGTATTTT.

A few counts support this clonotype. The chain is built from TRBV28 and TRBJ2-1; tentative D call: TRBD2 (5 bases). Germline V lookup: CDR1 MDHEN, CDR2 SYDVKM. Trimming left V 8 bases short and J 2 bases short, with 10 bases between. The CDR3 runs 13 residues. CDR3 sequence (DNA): TGTGCCAGCGAGAAGACTACCTACAATGAGCAGTTCTTC. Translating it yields CASEKTTYNEQFF.

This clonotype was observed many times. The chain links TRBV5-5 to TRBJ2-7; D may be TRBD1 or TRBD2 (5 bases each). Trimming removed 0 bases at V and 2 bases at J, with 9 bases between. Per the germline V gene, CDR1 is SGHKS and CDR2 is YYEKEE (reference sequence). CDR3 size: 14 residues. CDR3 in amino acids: CASSLDPGPYEQYF. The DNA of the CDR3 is TGTGCCAGCAGCTTGGATCCGGGGCCCTACGAGCAGTACTTC.

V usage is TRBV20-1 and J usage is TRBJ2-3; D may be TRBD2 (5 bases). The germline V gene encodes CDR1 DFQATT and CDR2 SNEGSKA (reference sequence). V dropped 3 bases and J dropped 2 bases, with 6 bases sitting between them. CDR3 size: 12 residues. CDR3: CSASGNTDTQYF. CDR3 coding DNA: TGCAGTGCTAGCGGGAACACAGATACGCAGTATTTT.

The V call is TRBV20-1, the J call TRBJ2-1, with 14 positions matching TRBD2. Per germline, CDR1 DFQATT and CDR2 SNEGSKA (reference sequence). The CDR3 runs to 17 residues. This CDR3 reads CCARPWTSGRWYNEQFF. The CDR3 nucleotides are TGCTGCGCTAGACCTTGGACTAGCGGGAGGTGGTACAATGAGCAGTTCTTC.

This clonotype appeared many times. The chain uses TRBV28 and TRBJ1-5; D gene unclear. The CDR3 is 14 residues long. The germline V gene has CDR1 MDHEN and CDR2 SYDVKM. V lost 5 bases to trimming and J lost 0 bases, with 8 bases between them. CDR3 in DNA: TGTGCCAGCAGTCTATTAGATAGCAATCAGCCCCAGCATTTT. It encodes CASSLLDSNQPQHF.

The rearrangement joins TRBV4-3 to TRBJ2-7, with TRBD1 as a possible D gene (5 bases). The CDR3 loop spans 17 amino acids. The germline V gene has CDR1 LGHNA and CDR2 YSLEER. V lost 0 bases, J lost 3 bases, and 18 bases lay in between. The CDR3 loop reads CASSQDWGTSTVYEQYF. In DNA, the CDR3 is TGCGCCAGCAGCCAAGATTGGGGCACATCTACGGTCTACGAGCAGTACTTC.

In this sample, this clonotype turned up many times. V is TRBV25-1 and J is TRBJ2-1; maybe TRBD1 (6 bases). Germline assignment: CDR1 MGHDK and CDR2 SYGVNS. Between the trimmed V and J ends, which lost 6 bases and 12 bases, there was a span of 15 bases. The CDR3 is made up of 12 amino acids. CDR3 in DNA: TGTGCCAGCAGATTTCCACAGGGCCGGCAGTTCTTC. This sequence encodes CASRFPQGRQFF.

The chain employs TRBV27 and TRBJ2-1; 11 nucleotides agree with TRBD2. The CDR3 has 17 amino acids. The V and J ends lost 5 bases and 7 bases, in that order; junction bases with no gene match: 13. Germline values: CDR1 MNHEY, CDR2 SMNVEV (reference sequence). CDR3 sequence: CASSPISGRAFINEQFF. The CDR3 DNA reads TGTGCCAGCAGTCCCATTAGCGGGAGGGCATTCATTAATGAGCAGTTCTTC.

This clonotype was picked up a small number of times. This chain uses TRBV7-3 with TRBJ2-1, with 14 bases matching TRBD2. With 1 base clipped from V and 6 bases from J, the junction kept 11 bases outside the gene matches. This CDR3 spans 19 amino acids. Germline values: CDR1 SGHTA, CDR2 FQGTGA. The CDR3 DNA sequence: TGTGCCAGCAGCTTAAAGGGGGCCGGGACTAGCGGGAGAGTCAATGAGCAGTTCTTC. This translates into CASSLKGAGTSGRVNEQFF.

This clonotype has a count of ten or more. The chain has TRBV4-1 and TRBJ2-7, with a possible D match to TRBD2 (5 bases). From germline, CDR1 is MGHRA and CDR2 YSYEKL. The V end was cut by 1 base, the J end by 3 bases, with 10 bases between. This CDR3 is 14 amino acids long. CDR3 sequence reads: CASSQAGGGYEQYF. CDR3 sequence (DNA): TGCGCCAGCAGCCAAGCTGGAGGCGGCTACGAGCAGTACTTC.

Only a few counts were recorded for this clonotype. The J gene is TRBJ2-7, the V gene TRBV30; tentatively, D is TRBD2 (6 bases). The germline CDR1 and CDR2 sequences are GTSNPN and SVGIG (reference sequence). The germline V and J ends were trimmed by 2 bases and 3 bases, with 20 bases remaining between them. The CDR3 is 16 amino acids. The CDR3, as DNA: TGTGCCTGGAGTCAAAGGACACCGGGACTCCGCTACGAGCAGTACTTC. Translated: CAWSQRTPGLRYEQYF.

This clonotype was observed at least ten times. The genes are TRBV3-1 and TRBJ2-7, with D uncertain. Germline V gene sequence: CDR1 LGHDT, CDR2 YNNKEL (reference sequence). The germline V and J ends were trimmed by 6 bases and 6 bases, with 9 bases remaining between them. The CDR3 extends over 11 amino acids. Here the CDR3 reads CASSLRAEQYF. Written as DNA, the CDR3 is TGTGCCAGCAGTCTTAGGGCCGAGCAGTACTTC.

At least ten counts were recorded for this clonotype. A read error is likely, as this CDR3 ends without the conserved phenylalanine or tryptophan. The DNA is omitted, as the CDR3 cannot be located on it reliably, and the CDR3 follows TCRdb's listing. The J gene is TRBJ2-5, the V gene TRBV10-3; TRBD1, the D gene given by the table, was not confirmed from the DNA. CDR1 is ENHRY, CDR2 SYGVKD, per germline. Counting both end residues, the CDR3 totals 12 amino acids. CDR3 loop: CAISEPGTQVVL.

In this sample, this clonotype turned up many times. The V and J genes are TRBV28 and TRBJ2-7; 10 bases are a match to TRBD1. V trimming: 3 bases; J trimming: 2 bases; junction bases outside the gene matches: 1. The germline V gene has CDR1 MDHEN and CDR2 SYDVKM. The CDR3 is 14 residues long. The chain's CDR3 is CASSFGTGAYEQYF. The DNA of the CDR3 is TGTGCCAGCAGTTTCGGGACAGGGGCCTACGAGCAGTACTTC.

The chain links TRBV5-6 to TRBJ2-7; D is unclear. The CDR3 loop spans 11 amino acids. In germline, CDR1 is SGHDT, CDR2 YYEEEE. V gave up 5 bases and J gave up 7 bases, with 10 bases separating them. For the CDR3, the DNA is TGTGCCAGCAGACGAGGAATGGAGCAGTACTTC. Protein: CASRRGMEQYF. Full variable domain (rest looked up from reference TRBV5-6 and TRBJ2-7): DAGVTQSPTHLIKTRGQQVTLRCSPKSGHDTVSWYQQALGQGPQFIFQYYEEEERQRGNFPDRFSGHQFPNYSSELNVNALLLGDSALYLCASRRGMEQYFGPGTRLTVT.

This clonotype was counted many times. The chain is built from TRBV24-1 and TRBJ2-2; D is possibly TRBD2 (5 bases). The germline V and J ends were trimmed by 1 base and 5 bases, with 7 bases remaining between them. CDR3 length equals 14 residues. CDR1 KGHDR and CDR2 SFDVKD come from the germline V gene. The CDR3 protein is CATSDFSGTGELFF. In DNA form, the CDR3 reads TGTGCCACCAGTGATTTCTCGGGGACCGGGGAGCTGTTTTTT.

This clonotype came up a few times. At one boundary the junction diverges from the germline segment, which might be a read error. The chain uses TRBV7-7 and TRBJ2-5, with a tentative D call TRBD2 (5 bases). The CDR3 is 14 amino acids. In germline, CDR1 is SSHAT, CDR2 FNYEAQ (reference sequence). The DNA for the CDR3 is TGTGCTAGCAGCTTAGAGGCGGGCCGGGAGACCCAGTACTTC. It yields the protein CASSLEAGRETQYF.

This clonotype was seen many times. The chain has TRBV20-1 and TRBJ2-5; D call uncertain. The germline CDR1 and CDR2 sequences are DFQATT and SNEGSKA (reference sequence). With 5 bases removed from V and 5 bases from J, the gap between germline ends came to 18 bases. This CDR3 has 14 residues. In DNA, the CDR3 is TGCAGTGCTTTTCAAGCGTCATCCGGGGAGACCCAGTACTTC. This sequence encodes CSAFQASSGETQYF.